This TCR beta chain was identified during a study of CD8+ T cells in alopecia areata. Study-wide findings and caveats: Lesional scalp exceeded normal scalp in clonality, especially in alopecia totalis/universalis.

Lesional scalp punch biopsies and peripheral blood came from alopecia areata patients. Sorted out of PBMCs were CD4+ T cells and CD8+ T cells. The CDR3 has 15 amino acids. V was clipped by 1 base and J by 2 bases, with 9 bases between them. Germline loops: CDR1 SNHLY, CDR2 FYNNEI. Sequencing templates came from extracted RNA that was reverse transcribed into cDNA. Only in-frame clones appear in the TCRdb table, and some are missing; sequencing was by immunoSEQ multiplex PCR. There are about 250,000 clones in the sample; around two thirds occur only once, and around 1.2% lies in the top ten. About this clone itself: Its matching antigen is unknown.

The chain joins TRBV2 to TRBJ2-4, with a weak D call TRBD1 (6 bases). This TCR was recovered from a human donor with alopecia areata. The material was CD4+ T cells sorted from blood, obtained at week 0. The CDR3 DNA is TGTGCCAGCAGTGAAGACAGGGTATCCAAAAACATTCAGTACTTC. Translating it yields CASSEDRVSKNIQYF.